Listed below are T cell receptor beta chains from one sample, sequenced in a study of blood T cell repertoires in COVID-19. Assay used: immunoSEQ multiplex PCR; TCRdb lists only in-frame clones, some missing. The sample includes around 91,000 clones, around 79% of them seen just once. The sequenced sample was peripheral blood. Receptor source: a woman aged 80 or older with active or convalescent COVID-19. CDR3s include the opening cysteine and the closing phenylalanine or tryptophan. A D gene is named only where the DNA matches it firmly. Clone size, where shown, is once, few, many, or a class for clones that have expanded.

cdr3_aa cdr3_nt clone_size j_call d_call v_call
CASSSPGQGREQYF TGTGCCAGCAGCTCACCGGGACAGGGGCGTGAGCAGTACTTC NA TRBJ2-7 TRBD1 TRBV7-9
CAWSSRTGGIEQYF TGTGCCTGGAGTTCAAGGACAGGGGGCATCGAGCAGTACTTC NA TRBJ2-7 TRBD1 TRBV30
CSVEDPGFANYGYTF TGCAGCGTTGAAGACCCGGGGTTCGCTAACTATGGCTACACCTTC once TRBJ1-2 NA TRBV29-1
CASSEAVGTIDNEQFF TGTGCCAGCAGTGAAGCAGTCGGGACTATAGACAATGAGCAGTTCTTC once TRBJ2-1 TRBD2 TRBV6-1
CASSPSAAGGGNEQFF TGTGCCAGCAGCCCGAGCGCAGCGGGAGGTGGCAATGAGCAGTTCTTC NA TRBJ2-1 TRBD2 TRBV7-8
CASSIISKRGSSYEQYF TGTGCCAGCAGCATTATAAGCAAGCGGGGGAGCTCCTACGAGCAGTACTTC NA TRBJ2-7 TRBD2 TRBV4-2
CASSTRTGSYEQYF TGTGCCAGCAGCACCCGGACAGGGTCCTACGAGCAGTACTTC NA TRBJ2-7 TRBD1 TRBV7-2
CSVVPRPTNYGYTF TGCAGCGTTGTACCCAGGCCAACCAACTATGGCTACACCTTC NA TRBJ1-2 NA TRBV29-1
CASSSTSGMTEAFF TGTGCCAGCTCATCAACGAGCGGGATGACTGAAGCTTTCTTT few TRBJ1-1 NA TRBV18
CASRGGSTGNTEAFF TGTGCCAGCAGGGGGGGATCCACAGGGAACACTGAAGCTTTCTTT NA TRBJ1-1 NA TRBV2
CASSKRLAGVGSYNEQFF TGTGCCAGCAGTAAACGACTAGCGGGAGTGGGGTCCTACAATGAGCAGTTCTTC NA TRBJ2-1 TRBD2 TRBV2
CASSLASGSYEQYF TGTGCCAGCAGCTTAGCTAGCGGGAGCTACGAGCAGTACTTC many TRBJ2-7 TRBD2 TRBV7-2
CASSETRDTQYF TGTGCCAGCAGTGAAACGCGGGATACGCAGTATTTT NA TRBJ2-3 NA TRBV6-1
CASSVGSDMGQGETQYF TGTGCCAGCAGCGTAGGCTCCGACATGGGACAGGGAGAGACCCAGTACTTC NA TRBJ2-5 TRBD1 TRBV9
CATRTVDVIKTQYF TGTGCCACCCGAACGGTTGATGTCATAAAGACCCAGTACTTC NA TRBJ2-5 NA TRBV28
CAISEDRAGGQETQYF TGTGCCATCAGCGAGGACCGGGCGGGAGGGCAAGAGACCCAGTACTTC few TRBJ2-5 TRBD2 TRBV10-3
CASSLTDRGTYGYTF TGTGCCAGCAGTTTGACGGACAGGGGGACCTATGGCTACACCTTC NA TRBJ1-2 TRBD1 TRBV27
CASRSSGSSYEQYF TGTGCCAGCAGGTCTAGCGGAAGCTCCTACGAGCAGTACTTC NA TRBJ2-7 TRBD2 TRBV2
CATSDLQGRGGNTGELFF TGTGCCACCAGTGATTTGCAGGGGCGCGGGGGGAACACCGGGGAGCTGTTTTTT NA TRBJ2-2 NA TRBV24-1
CASSLGLAGLLRSYNEQFF TGCGCCAGCAGCTTGGGCCTAGCGGGTCTCCTCCGCTCCTACAATGAGCAGTTCTTC few TRBJ2-1 TRBD2 TRBV5-1
CASDTNYGYTF TGTGCCTCGGACACCAACTATGGCTACACCTTC few TRBJ1-2 NA TRBV30
CARTGTGGPGLAKNIQYF TGCGCGAGAACCGGGACAGGGGGCCCCGGACTAGCCAAAAACATTCAGTACTTC NA TRBJ2-4 TRBD1 TRBV10-1
CASSKGNRGKQPQHF TGTGCCAGCAGCAAAGGAAACAGGGGCAAACAGCCCCAGCATTTT NA TRBJ1-5 NA TRBV21-1
CASSVPGTSTDTQYF TGTGCCAGCAGCGTCCCCGGGACTAGCACAGATACGCAGTATTTT NA TRBJ2-3 NA TRBV9
CASSGRVFEQYF TGTGCCAGCAGCGGCAGGGTTTTCGAGCAGTACTTC once TRBJ2-7 NA TRBV5-8
CASSLEWGGSYEQYF TGTGCCAGCAGCTTAGAGTGGGGAGGGTCCTACGAGCAGTACTTC NA TRBJ2-7 TRBD2 TRBV7-2
CASSEPQGAERNTEAFF TGCGCCAGCAGTGAGCCACAGGGGGCGGAAAGGAACACTGAAGCTTTCTTT NA TRBJ1-1 TRBD1 TRBV10-1
CATSSASSGRATGELFF TGTGCCACCAGCAGCGCGTCTAGCGGGAGGGCCACCGGGGAGCTGTTTTTT NA TRBJ2-2 TRBD2 TRBV15
CASSTPGGPGANVLTF TGTGCCAGTAGTACGCCAGGGGGCCCAGGGGCCAACGTCCTGACTTTC NA TRBJ2-6 TRBD1 TRBV19
CASSLNSGRAHNEQFF TGTGCCAGCAGCTTAAATAGCGGGAGGGCCCACAATGAGCAGTTCTTC NA TRBJ2-1 TRBD2 TRBV7-2
CASSLGLAGGPIETQYF TGTGCCAGCAGCTTGGGGCTAGCGGGAGGGCCGATCGAGACCCAGTACTTC NA TRBJ2-5 TRBD2 TRBV5-1
CASSSYPVNTEAFF TGTGCCAGCAGTTCTTATCCGGTGAACACTGAAGCTTTCTTT NA TRBJ1-1 NA TRBV28
CASSYSALGAGNTIYF TGTGCCAGCAGTTACTCCGCTTTAGGGGCTGGAAACACCATATATTTT NA TRBJ1-3 NA TRBV6-5
CASSTDTGAFPATEAFF TGTGCCAGCAGCACTGATACAGGCGCCTTTCCGGCCACTGAAGCTTTCTTT few TRBJ1-1 NA TRBV7-2
CASSIVNQPQHF TGTGCCAGCAGCATAGTTAATCAGCCCCAGCATTTT NA TRBJ1-5 NA TRBV5-8
CASSEGQRYGYTF TGTGCCAGCAGTGAAGGGCAGCGCTATGGCTACACCTTC NA TRBJ1-2 NA TRBV2
CASSQRRSSYEQYF TGTGCCAGCAGCCAACGGCGGAGCTCCTACGAGCAGTACTTC NA TRBJ2-7 NA TRBV14
CASSRDRATHEQYF TGTGCCAGTAGCAGGGACAGGGCCACCCACGAGCAGTACTTC NA TRBJ2-7 TRBD1 TRBV19
CASSIFGGSGNYGYTF TGTGCCAGTAGTATTTTCGGCGGTAGTGGGAACTATGGCTACACCTTC few TRBJ1-2 NA TRBV19
CASSAAAGSYNEQFF TGTGCCAGCAGTGCGGCAGCGGGTTCCTACAATGAGCAGTTCTTC NA TRBJ2-1 NA TRBV2
CASSPKTSFVEQYF TGTGCCAGCTCACCTAAGACTAGTTTCGTTGAGCAGTACTTC NA TRBJ2-7 NA TRBV18
CASSSWGDGNIQYF TGTGCCAGCAGCTCCTGGGGGGATGGAAACATTCAGTACTTC NA TRBJ2-4 NA TRBV7-8
CASKTGSGTEAFF TGTGCCAGCAAAACAGGCAGTGGCACTGAAGCTTTCTTT NA TRBJ1-1 NA TRBV6-5
CAWGGRRTSGFEQFF TGTGCCTGGGGGGGGAGGCGGACTAGCGGGTTTGAGCAGTTCTTC many TRBJ2-1 TRBD2 TRBV30
CASRGGPVNQPQHF TGTGCCTCCCGGGGGGGGCCCGTTAATCAGCCCCAGCATTTT NA TRBJ1-5 NA TRBV27
CASSTANTGELFF TGTGCCAGCAGTACAGCGAACACCGGGGAGCTGTTTTTT NA TRBJ2-2 NA TRBV11-3
CASRGTSGSRYEQYF TGTGCCAGCAGGGGGACTAGCGGGAGTAGATACGAGCAGTACTTC NA TRBJ2-7 TRBD2 TRBV6-4
CASSFGETQYF TGTGCCAGCAGCTTCGGTGAGACCCAGTACTTC few TRBJ2-5 NA TRBV7-8
CAIRVLGYTF TGTGCCATCAGGGTACTTGGCTACACCTTC NA TRBJ1-2 NA TRBV30
CASSEAAQRGTSYEQYF TGTGCCAGCAGTGAAGCGGCACAGAGGGGGACATCCTACGAGCAGTACTTC NA TRBJ2-7 NA TRBV6-1
CASSLEAFSPLHF TGCGCCAGCAGCTTGGAAGCCTTTTCACCCCTCCACTTT NA TRBJ1-6 NA TRBV5-1
CASSVASTEAFF TGTGCCAGCAGTGTTGCGAGCACTGAAGCTTTCTTT few TRBJ1-1 NA TRBV2
CASSEPLPDFYSNQPQHF TGTGCCAGCAGTGAACCACTCCCGGACTTTTATAGCAATCAGCCCCAGCATTTT few TRBJ1-5 NA TRBV2
CASSPSSYEQYF TGTGCCAGCAGCCCTAGCTCCTACGAGCAGTACTTC NA TRBJ2-7 NA TRBV7-8
CASSGQGATDTQYF TGTGCCAGCAGCGGACAGGGGGCCACAGATACGCAGTATTTT NA TRBJ2-3 TRBD1 TRBV5-1